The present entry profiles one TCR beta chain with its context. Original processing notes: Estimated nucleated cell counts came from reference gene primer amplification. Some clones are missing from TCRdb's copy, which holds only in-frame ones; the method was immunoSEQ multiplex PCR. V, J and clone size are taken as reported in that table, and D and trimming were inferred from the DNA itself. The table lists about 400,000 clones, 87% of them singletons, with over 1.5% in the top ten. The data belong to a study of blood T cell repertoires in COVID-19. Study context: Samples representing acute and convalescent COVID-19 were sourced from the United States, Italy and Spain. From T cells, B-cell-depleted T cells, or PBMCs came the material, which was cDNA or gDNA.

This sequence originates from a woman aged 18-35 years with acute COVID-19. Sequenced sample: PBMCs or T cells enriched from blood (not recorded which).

The CDR3 sequence is CASSLKAGRDGYTF. The CDR3 DNA is TGTGCCAGCAGCTTGAAGGCAGGTCGTGATGGCTACACCTTC. The gene calls are TRBV5-8 and TRBJ1-2, with unresolved D. This CDR3 spans 14 amino acids. Germline CDR1 and CDR2: SGHTS and YDEGEE. V was pared by 1 base and J by 6 bases, with 13 bases between.